The present TCR beta chain was sequenced within a study of blood T cell repertoires in COVID-19. Turning to the study itself: In each case, the material was cDNA or gDNA derived from T cells, B-cell-depleted T cells, or PBMCs.

In germline, CDR1 is LNHDA, CDR2 SQIVND (reference sequence). Unmatched junction bases numbered 16, after V lost 6 bases and J lost 6 bases. This CDR3 has 18 residues. This clone has a single count. Per the original methods: Reference gene primers were amplified, and this amplification served to estimate nucleated cell counts. Assay used: immunoSEQ multiplex PCR; TCRdb lists only in-frame clones, some missing. That table is the source of V, J and clone size, and D and trimming were worked out from the DNA. In the table there are roughly 200,000 clones, 80% of which are singletons. The receptor comes from a man between 60 and 75 years old with acute or convalescent COVID-19. This rearrangement joins TRBV19 to TRBJ2-3; 12 nucleotides agree with TRBD1. Sequences were obtained from peripheral blood. The DNA of the CDR3 is TGTGCCAGTAGAGTCCTCGGGACAGGGGGCTTGGCACGTGATACGCAGTATTTT. The encoded protein is CASRVLGTGGLARDTQYF.